These 27 T cell receptor beta chains were all obtained from the same sample, sequenced in a study of cytomegalovirus exposure and HLA in healthy donors. The PCR employed 60 Vbeta primers together with 13 Jbeta primers. Only in-frame clones appear in the TCRdb table, and some are missing; sequencing was by immunoSEQ multiplex PCR. The table includes about 300,000 clones, 80% to 90% detected once. Sequenced sample: PBMCs. The receptors stem from a man between 40 and 49 years old in good health and CMV-seropositive.

V usage is TRBV6-6 and J usage is TRBJ1-5; D may be TRBD1 (6 bases). The CDR3 is 16 amino acids. The V gene lost 2 bases and the J gene lost 7 bases, with 18 bases spanning the gap. Germline CDR1 is MNHNY and CDR2 is SVGAGI (reference sequence). The chain's CDR3 is CASSYTRGGVGQPQHF. The CDR3 DNA sequence: TGTGCCAGCAGTTACACACGCGGGGGCGTGGGGCAGCCCCAGCATTTT.

This chain uses TRBV11-3 with TRBJ2-7; D may be TRBD1 (7 bases). Germline V gives CDR1 SGHNT, CDR2 YENEEA. CDR3 length: 15 amino acids. Trimming pared 6 bases from V and 0 bases from J, leaving 15 bases between. The CDR3 DNA follows: TGTGCCAGCAGTCAGGGGGGTCTGAACTCCTACGAGCAGTACTTC. Its protein product is CASSQGGLNSYEQYF.

The rearrangement uses TRBV7-6 and TRBJ1-4, with a tentative D call TRBD1 (6 bases). V was cut by 4 bases and J by 3 bases, with 12 bases left in between. Germline-derived CDR1 and CDR2 are SGHVS and FNYEAQ. The CDR3 contains 15 residues. CDR3 sequence reads: CASSSTGWSNEKLFF. CDR3 coding DNA: TGTGCCAGCAGCTCCACAGGGTGGTCTAATGAAAAACTGTTTTTT.

This clone was counted a few times. The J gene is TRBJ2-5, the V gene TRBV27, with 9 bases matching TRBD2. Germline lookup yields CDR1 MNHEY and CDR2 SMNVEV (reference sequence). CDR3 size: 14 residues. V lost 5 bases and J lost 5; bases outside the gene matches: 6. The CDR3 here is CASSRTSAGETQYF. The DNA of the CDR3 is TGTGCCAGCAGTCGGACTAGCGCGGGTGAGACCCAGTACTTC.

The chain couples TRBV4-1 to TRBJ2-5; TRBD1 is a possible D gene (5 bases). The DNA end favors TRBJ2-7, so the J call may be wrong. The CDR3 has 15 amino acids. The germline V gene encodes CDR1 MGHRA and CDR2 YSYEKL. CDR3 sequence reads: CASSQGGAVTYEQYF. The CDR3 DNA follows: TGCGCCAGCAGCCAAGGTGGGGCGGTGACCTACGAGCAGTACTTC.

This sequence joins TRBV23-1 and TRBJ2-2, with 11 bases matching TRBD1. TRBV23-1 is placed among ORFs of uncertain function. The CDR3 has 17 residues. The V and J ends lost 2 bases and 1 base, in that order; junction bases with no gene match: 3. The CDR3 loop is CASSQRTGGENTGELFF. CDR3 DNA sequence: TGCGCCAGCAGTCAAAGGACAGGGGGCGAGAACACCGGGGAGCTGTTTTTT.

This clone has a handful of counts. V usage is TRBV28 and J usage is TRBJ2-7; the match to TRBD2 covers 9 bases. CDR3 length: 14 residues. Germline V gene lookup returns CDR1 MDHEN and CDR2 SYDVKM. Unmatched junction bases numbered 4, after V lost 6 bases and J lost 1 base. The CDR3: CASRPTSGSYEQYF. CDR3 bases: TGTGCCAGCAGACCGACTAGCGGATCCTACGAGCAGTACTTC.

J is TRBJ2-3 and V is TRBV2; 7 bases match TRBD2. The CDR3 runs 15 residues. Germline V lookup: CDR1 SNHLY, CDR2 FYNNEI. J lost 1 base, V lost 6 bases, and 7 bases had no gene match. The CDR3 reads CASSQTAGGTDTQYF. The CDR3 bases are TGTGCCAGCAGCCAGACGGCGGGAGGCACAGATACGCAGTATTTT. Complete variable domain (other parts from reference TRBV2 and TRBJ2-3): EPEVTQTPSHQVTQMGQEVILRCVPISNHLYFYWYRQILGQKVEFLVSFYNNEISEKSEIFDDQFSVERPDGSNFTLKIRSTKLEDSAMYFCASSQTAGGTDTQYFGPGTRLTVL.

The J gene is TRBJ2-3, the V gene TRBV7-2; TRBD2 agrees at 7 bases. The J segment lost 2 bases and the V segment lost 5 bases, leaving 16 bases of the junction unmatched. The CDR3 sequence is 18 residues long. Germline CDR1 and CDR2: SGHTA and FQGNSA. In DNA form, the CDR3 reads TGTGCCAGCAGCCCCCTGACTGGTAGCGGGTCTTACACAGATACGCAGTATTTT. This sequence encodes CASSPLTGSGSYTDTQYF.

The J gene is TRBJ2-7, the V gene TRBV29-1; maybe TRBD1 (7 bases). CDR3 length: 16 residues. Trimming stripped 1 base from V and 4 bases from J, with 20 bases between. Germline V gene lookup returns CDR1 SQVTM and CDR2 ANQGSEA. CDR3 DNA: TGCAGCGTTGAAGGATTAGGCCGTCAGGGGGGATACGAGCAGTACTTC. Its translation is CSVEGLGRQGGYEQYF.

To note about this clone: Other DNA sequences in the same sample also yield this CDR3. The chain couples TRBV29-1 to TRBJ2-1; TRBD2 matches at 7 bases. This CDR3 comprises 15 residues. Germline CDR1 and CDR2: SQVTM and ANQGSEA. Trimming at V came to 3 bases and at J to 6 bases, leaving 11 bases not matched to a gene. The CDR3 sequence: CSVDLGLEGLNEQFF. The CDR3 region has the DNA TGCAGCGTTGACCTTGGACTAGAGGGCCTCAATGAGCAGTTCTTC.

The V call is TRBV9, the J call TRBJ2-1, with TRBD2 matching over 8 bases. The CDR3 spans 16 residues. V was clipped by 0 bases and J by 0 bases; unmatched bases: 2. Germline loops: CDR1 SGDLS, CDR2 YYNGEE. DNA for the CDR3: TGTGCCAGCAGCGTAGCGGGGACTAGCTCCTACAATGAGCAGTTCTTC. This sequence encodes CASSVAGTSSYNEQFF.

CDR3 nucleotides: TGTGCCAGCAGCTTATTCTTCAGGGGTCAAGGAAACACCATATATTTT. As protein: CASSLFFRGQGNTIYF. The V call is TRBV7-2, the J call TRBJ1-3; maybe TRBD1 (6 bases). CDR1 is SGHTA, CDR2 FQGNSA, per germline. The CDR3 extends over 16 amino acids. Trimming removed 2 bases at V and 4 bases at J, with 15 bases between. Full variable domain (outside the CDR3, taken from reference TRBV7-2 and TRBJ1-3): GAGVSQSPSNKVTEKGKDVELRCDPISGHTALYWYRQSLGQGLEFLIYFQGNSAPDKSGLPSDRFSAERTGGSVSTLTIQRTQQEDSAVYLCASSLFFRGQGNTIYFGEGSWLTVV.

This chain connects TRBV5-1 to TRBJ2-7; TRBD2 matches at 8 bases. CDR3 size: 14 residues. V lost 6 bases, J lost 4 bases, and 9 bases stayed unmatched. Per germline, CDR1 SGHRS and CDR2 YFSETQ. CDR3 sequence: CASNIAGLAYEQYF. Here the CDR3 DNA reads TGCGCCAGCAATATAGCGGGGCTTGCATACGAGCAGTACTTC.

This sequence joins TRBV9 and TRBJ2-2, with 7 bases fitting TRBD1. This CDR3 spans 15 amino acids. In germline, CDR1 is SGDLS, CDR2 YYNGEE. Trimming removed 4 bases from V and 0 bases from J; junction bases left unmatched: 3. This chain's CDR3 is CASSTGQANTGELFF. CDR3 coding DNA: TGTGCCAGCAGCACCGGACAGGCGAACACCGGGGAGCTGTTTTTT.

The chain links TRBV6-5 to TRBJ2-7; perhaps TRBD1 as D (6 bases). Deletions cut 8 bases from V and 2 bases from J, with 10 bases between. CDR1 is MNHEY and CDR2 is SVGAGI in the germline V gene. The CDR3 has 12 residues. The CDR3 reads CASHRDPYEQYF. CDR3 nucleotides: TGTGCCAGCCACAGGGACCCCTACGAGCAGTACTTC.

J is TRBJ1-1 and V is TRBV6-1; a possible D gene is TRBD1 (5 bases). Germline V gives CDR1 MNHNS, CDR2 SASEGT. The length of the CDR3 is 12 residues. V was trimmed by 6 bases and J by 5 bases, leaving 10 bases between them. CDR3 nucleotide sequence: TGTGCCAGCAGGGGGGGGGAAACTGAAGCTTTCTTT. It is translated as CASRGGETEAFF.

This clone appeared a few times. This chain links TRBV30 with TRBJ2-3; D might be TRBD2 (7 bases). The CDR3 has 14 amino acids. Germline lookup yields CDR1 GTSNPN and CDR2 SVGIG (reference sequence). V was shortened by 2 bases and J by 6 bases, with 15 bases between the two germline ends. The CDR3: CAWSSGRGGDTQYF. DNA of the CDR3: TGTGCCTGGAGTTCGGGCAGGGGAGGGGATACGCAGTATTTT.

With respect to this clone: At one end the junction does not follow the germline gene, possibly because of a read error. This chain joins TRBV7-9 and TRBJ2-2, with 8 positions matching TRBD2. CDR1 SEHNR and CDR2 FQNEAQ come from the germline V gene (reference sequence). This CDR3 is built from 15 residues. The CDR3 here is CASRSDRGGTGELLF. DNA of the CDR3: TGTGCCAGCAGATCAGACCGGGGGGGCACCGGGGAGCTGCTTTTT.

The rearrangement joins TRBV6-5 to TRBJ2-6, with D tentatively TRBD1 (6 bases). The V gene's germline CDR1 is MNHEY and CDR2 SVGAGI. V dropped 8 bases and J dropped 5 bases, with 16 bases sitting between them. The length of the CDR3 is 15 residues. The CDR3 DNA is TGTGCCAGCCGGAGCTCAGGGGAGAGGGCCAACGTCCTGACTTTC. Amino acid sequence: CASRSSGERANVLTF.

The V call is TRBV29-1, the J call TRBJ2-7; maybe TRBD1 (6 bases). V was trimmed by 7 bases and J by 1 base, leaving 8 bases between them. CDR3 length equals 11 residues. Germline CDR1 SQVTM, CDR2 ANQGSEA. As DNA, the CDR3 is TGCAGCGGGACAGAGTCCTACGAGCAGTACTTC. Protein: CSGTESYEQYF.

The gene calls are TRBV4-2 and TRBJ1-1; perhaps TRBD1 as D (5 bases). Germline CDR1 LGHNA, CDR2 YNFKEQ. CDR3 length: 17 residues. Trimming left V 1 base short and J 4 bases short, with 19 bases between. CDR3 nucleotide sequence: TGTGCCAGCAGCCAAGGTACAAGGGGAAGCTGGGGCACTGAAGCTTTCTTT. Residues: CASSQGTRGSWGTEAFF.

V is TRBV7-3 and J is TRBJ2-1; 9 positions match TRBD2. Trimming cost V 2 bases and J 7 bases; bases outside gene matches: 6. The CDR3 length is 15 residues. Germline V gene data show CDR1 as SGHTA and CDR2 as FQGTGA. For the CDR3, the DNA is TGTGCCAGCAGCTTAGGGATAGCGGGGGATAATGAGCAGTTCTTC. It yields the protein CASSLGIAGDNEQFF.

This clone was seen more than once but under ten times. This CDR3 is CASSDSGSAYEQYF. CDR3 in DNA: TGTGCCAGTAGTGATAGCGGGTCGGCCTACGAGCAGTACTTC. The V gene is TRBV19, the J gene TRBJ2-7; 7 bases align to TRBD2. Trimming took 5 bases from V and 2 from J; bases not matched to a gene: 6. The CDR3 sequence is 14 residues long. The germline V gene encodes CDR1 LNHDA and CDR2 SQIVND (reference sequence). Drawing the rest from reference TRBV19 and TRBJ2-7, the complete variable domain is DGGITQSPKYLFRKEGQNVTLSCEQNLNHDAMYWYRQDPGQGLRLIYYSQIVNDFQKGDIAEGYSVSREKKESFPLTVTSAQKNPTAFYLCASSDSGSAYEQYFGPGTRLTVT.

The V and J genes are TRBV28 and TRBJ2-5; TRBD1 matches at 11 bases. The V gene end was trimmed by 8 bases and the J gene end by 2 bases; junction bases not matched to a gene: 10. CDR1 and CDR2 from the germline V gene are MDHEN and SYDVKM. This CDR3 is 16 amino acids long. Here the CDR3 DNA reads TGTGCCAGCCCGCCCGGGACAGGGGGACTACAAGAGACCCAGTACTTC. Encoded protein: CASPPGTGGLQETQYF.

This clone was found once. The rearrangement uses TRBV4-3 and TRBJ2-1, with D perhaps matching TRBD2 (5 bases). The CDR3 loop spans 16 amino acids. The germline V gene has CDR1 LGHNA and CDR2 YSLEER. Between the trimmed V and J ends, which lost 0 bases and 4 bases, there was a span of 13 bases. The CDR3 DNA is TGCGCCAGCAGCCAAGAAAGGTTCCCGGGGTACAATGAGCAGTTCTTC. Encoded protein: CASSQERFPGYNEQFF.

The V and J genes are TRBV19 and TRBJ1-2; weak D call: TRBD1 (5 bases). The CDR3 is 12 residues long. Germline-derived CDR1 and CDR2 are LNHDA and SQIVND (reference sequence). V was cut by 5 bases and J by 8 bases, with 12 bases left in between. The CDR3 bases are TGTGCCAGTAGTTGGGGCAGACGCGGCTACACCTTC. Translated, it gives CASSWGRRGYTF.